This T cell receptor beta chain originates from a study of blood T cell repertoires in COVID-19. Study overall: Whether acute or convalescent, the COVID-19 samples came from the United States, Italy and Spain. From T cells, B-cell-depleted T cells, or PBMCs came the material, which was cDNA or gDNA.

The CDR3 covers 13 residues. The germline V gene encodes CDR1 SQVTM and CDR2 ANQGSEA. V was trimmed by 3 bases and J by 4 bases, leaving 11 bases between them. Enrolled during active infection, Seattle patients were then followed longitudinally. In the authors' workflow: Using reference gene primer amplification, nucleated cell counts were estimated. Sequencing used immunoSEQ multiplex PCR; TCRdb keeps in-frame clones, though not all of them. V, J and clone size are taken as reported in that table, and D and trimming were inferred from the DNA itself. The sample contains 150,000 to 200,000 clones, about 85% of which appear only once.

The origin of this receptor is a woman aged 70-85 years with COVID-19, enrolled during active disease. The chain employs TRBV29-1 and TRBJ2-3; TRBD1 might be the D (6 bases). Specimen: peripheral blood. CDR3 DNA sequence: TGCAGCGTTGAGGCTTCAGGGGCAGATACGCAGTATTTT. Translation: CSVEASGADTQYF.